This T cell receptor beta chain was obtained from a study of breast tumors, draining lymph nodes, adjacent tissues (dated by TCRdb to about 2016). Turning to the overall study: The study compared TCR beta repertoires across tumor, adjacent nontumor tissue and axillary lymph nodes from breast cancer patients. The study was designed to assess the relationships and possible T-cell exchange between tumor, surrounding tissue and draining lymph node repertoires in human breast cancer. Study-level results and caveats: Tumor T-cell repertoires showed less diversity than lymph node repertoires and more diversity than nontumor tissue repertoires, and tumor T-cell repertoires showed preferential V and J gene usage. The data were considered consistent with most tumor T cells being derived from the lymph node and subsequently expanding within tumor tissue. In luminal-like breast cancer, tumor and nontumor tissue repertoires resembled each other significantly more than in basal-like breast cancer. The study presented the conclusion that tumor T cells originate in lymph nodes as consistent with a hypothesis, not as something directly demonstrated.

Comment on this clonotype: Which antigen it targets is not known. Base qualities are not recorded, but no much larger clone differs from it by a single base.

Lymph node samples were obtained from the axillary draining lymph nodes of breast cancer patients. TCRdb lists the instrument as Illumina HiSeq 2000. TCR beta chain libraries were generated through multiplex PCR amplification. High-throughput sequencing was used to analyze the amplified TCR beta chain products. The public reads were quality trimmed at Q25 with fastp and then assembled into clones with MiXCR by TCRdb, keeping productive beta chains. Rows are combined by CDR3 protein, so each entry shows the most common genes and DNA. This sample comprises 150,000 to 200,000 distinct CDR3 sequences, 33% of them detected only once. Approximately 3.9% of the sample is held by the ten biggest clonotypes. The source is a female donor with breast cancer. Some clones in this sample may be carry-over from other donors' samples. The sequencing sample was made of axillary lymph node tissue.

CDR3 reads: CSATRTSGVGETQYF. The sequenced DNA: TGCAGTGCTACCCGGACTAGCGGGGTCGGTGAGACCCAGTACTTC. The V and J genes are TRBV20-1 and TRBJ2-5, and TRBD2 matches 12 of the central bases. Per the germline V gene (reference sequence), DFQATT is the CDR1 and SNEGSKA is the CDR2. From cysteine to phenylalanine, the CDR3 is 15 amino acids long. The entry retains the CDR3 DNA only, 45 bases that are in frame from base 1. Germline trimming: 4 bases from V, 5 bases from J; junction bases outside gene matches: 8.